The 25 T cell receptor beta chains given below trace back to one sample, sequenced in a study of cytomegalovirus exposure and HLA in healthy donors. PCR employed 60 Vbeta and 13 Jbeta primers. The repertoire was sequenced with immunoSEQ multiplex PCR; TCRdb's copy has only in-frame clones and lacks some. The sample carries under 200,000 clones, roughly three quarters recorded once. Sequenced: PBMCs. Receptors originate from a man in his late teens or twenties in good health and CMV-seropositive.

The chain joins TRBV6-6 to TRBJ1-5; no clear D gene. Per the germline V gene, CDR1 is MNHNY and CDR2 is SVGAGI (reference sequence). The V end was cut by 6 bases, the J end by 7 bases, with 16 bases between. The CDR3 is made up of 14 amino acids. This CDR3 reads CASSSNRLWQPQHF. The CDR3 DNA reads as TGTGCCAGCAGCTCAAACCGGTTGTGGCAGCCCCAGCATTTT.

This clone came up a few times. The rearrangement uses TRBV30 and TRBJ1-6; D is perhaps TRBD1 (5 bases). Germline V gene data show CDR1 as GTSNPN and CDR2 as SVGIG (reference sequence). The V and J ends lost 5 bases and 9 bases respectively, with 14 bases between them. The CDR3 totals 13 residues. CDR3 bases: TGTGCCTGGGGGGCCCGATTCAGTTCACCCCTCCACTTT. It specifies CAWGARFSSPLHF.

The rearrangement links TRBV5-5 to TRBJ2-1; D might be TRBD2 (6 bases). This CDR3 has 13 amino acids. CDR1 and CDR2 from the germline V gene are SGHKS and YYEKEE (reference sequence). The V end was cut by 4 bases, the J end by 9 bases, with 14 bases between. The CDR3 nucleotides are TGTGCCAGCAGCGTCAGGGCCGGGGGTGAGCAGTTCTTC. Its protein product is CASSVRAGGEQFF.

This chain uses TRBV4-2 with TRBJ2-1, with TRBD2 matching 9 bases. CDR3 size: 16 residues. Germline assignment: CDR1 LGHNA and CDR2 YNFKEQ. With V trimmed by 4 bases and J by 5 bases, 9 bases remained unmatched. In DNA, the CDR3 is TGTGCCAGCAGCCGCACGACGCGGGAGGGGGACAATGAGCAGTTCTTC. This sequence encodes CASSRTTREGDNEQFF.

The V and J genes are TRBV9 and TRBJ1-1; TRBD1 matches at 9 bases. The CDR3 has 15 residues. Germline trimming cut 4 bases from V and 5 bases from J; bases unmatched to any gene: 9. CDR1 and CDR2 from the germline V gene are SGDLS and YYNGEE. DNA of the CDR3: TGTGCCAGCAGCATTCGGGGACAGGGATGGACTGAAGCTTTCTTT. Protein: CASSIRGQGWTEAFF.

This chain uses TRBV11-2 with TRBJ2-7, with 11 bases aligning to TRBD2. Germline CDR1 reads SGHAT; CDR2 reads FQNNGV. Trimming at V came to 4 bases and at J to 2 bases, leaving 4 bases not matched to a gene. This CDR3 contains 15 residues. In nucleotides, the CDR3 is TGTGCCAGCAGCTCGACTAGCGGGGTTACCTACGAGCAGTACTTC. This translates into CASSSTSGVTYEQYF.

The V gene is TRBV15, the J gene TRBJ2-7; D uncertain. V shed 0 bases and J shed 1 base, with 7 bases lying between them. The CDR3 has 14 residues. CDR1 and CDR2 from the germline V gene are LNHNV and YYDKDF (reference sequence). CDR3 in DNA: TGTGCCACCAGCAGAGAACAGATTTCCTACGAGCAGTACTTC. Its translation is CATSREQISYEQYF.

In nucleotides, the CDR3 is TGTGCCAGCAAACAAGGGGGTACCTACAATGAGCAGTTCTTC. This sequence encodes CASKQGGTYNEQFF. The V gene is TRBV27, the J gene TRBJ2-1, with D possibly matching TRBD1 (6 bases). V was trimmed by 7 bases and J by 2 bases, leaving 12 bases between them. The CDR3 spans 14 residues. From germline, CDR1 is MNHEY and CDR2 SMNVEV (reference sequence).

The rearrangement uses TRBV9 and TRBJ1-6, with 7 bases that match TRBD1. Germline lookup yields CDR1 SGDLS and CDR2 YYNGEE. CDR3 size: 15 residues. Trimming at V came to 3 bases and at J to 7 bases, leaving 7 bases not matched to a gene. The CDR3 loop is CASSERDSPNSPLHF. The CDR3 DNA reads as TGTGCCAGCAGCGAGAGGGACAGTCCCAATTCACCCCTCCACTTT. Based on the CDR3 plus reference TRBV9 and TRBJ1-6, the full variable domain is DSGVTQTPKHLITATGQRVTLRCSPRSGDLSVYWYQQSLDQGLQFLIQYYNGEERAKGNILERFSAQQFPDLHSELNLSSLELGDSALYFCASSERDSPNSPLHFGNGTRLTVT.

This clone was seen a single time. Sequence at one end of the junction differs from germline and may be a read error. V usage is TRBV6-6 and J usage is TRBJ1-5; TRBD1 is a possible D gene (6 bases). Germline V lookup: CDR1 MNHNY, CDR2 SVGAGI (reference sequence). This CDR3 is 15 amino acids long. Written as DNA, the CDR3 is TGTGCCAGCAGTTACTCGCGGGGGGGCAAACAGCCCCAGCATTTT. Translated, it gives CASSYSRGGKQPQHF.

The gene calls are TRBV27 and TRBJ1-1; D is unresolved. V shed 5 bases and J shed 1 base, with 11 bases lying between them. From germline, CDR1 is MNHEY and CDR2 SMNVEV (reference sequence). The CDR3 is made up of 14 amino acids. CDR3 amino acids: CASSLMAANTEAFF. The CDR3 nucleotides are TGTGCCAGCAGTCTCATGGCGGCGAACACTGAAGCTTTCTTT.

In nucleotides, the CDR3 is TGTGCCAGCAGCTTAGGGCAGGCCACCTATGGCTACACCTTC. It specifies CASSLGQATYGYTF. This chain links TRBV7-8 with TRBJ1-2, with D hard to call. The CDR3 runs 14 residues. Trimming cost V 1 base and J 4 bases, with 10 bases left between them. Germline CDR1 is SGHVS and CDR2 is FQNEAQ.

The rearrangement joins TRBV29-1 to TRBJ2-7; D possibly corresponds to TRBD1 (6 bases). CDR3 length equals 13 residues. The germline CDR1 and CDR2 sequences are SQVTM and ANQGSEA. V lost 7 bases and J lost 5, with 18 bases in between. DNA for the CDR3: TGCAGCGCAAGGGGGTGGGGGTCCCACGAGCAGTACTTC. As protein: CSARGWGSHEQYF.

The chain recombines TRBV10-3 with TRBJ1-5; 10 bases agree with TRBD1. Germline assignment: CDR1 ENHRY and CDR2 SYGVKD. J lost 3 bases, V lost 2 bases, and 4 bases had no gene match. The CDR3 runs to 16 residues. The CDR3 DNA reads TGTGCCATCAGTGAGGGGGGGACAGGGGTCAATCAGCCCCAGCATTTT. Its translation is CAISEGGTGVNQPQHF.

The chain employs TRBV6-5 and TRBJ2-1, with 8 nucleotides matching TRBD2. The CDR3 is made up of 16 amino acids. Germline lookup yields CDR1 MNHEY and CDR2 SVGAGI. Trimming removed 2 bases from V and 8 bases from J; junction bases left unmatched: 11. The CDR3: CASSYTLAEGFDEQFF. In DNA form, the CDR3 reads TGTGCCAGCAGTTACACACTAGCGGAAGGCTTCGATGAGCAGTTCTTC.

The chain has TRBV27 and TRBJ1-4; 8 bases are a match to TRBD1. Germline CDR1 is MNHEY and CDR2 is SMNVEV (reference sequence). The CDR3 extends over 17 amino acids. Trimming at V came to 1 base and at J to 8 bases, leaving 12 bases not matched to a gene. The CDR3 sequence: CASSLYKMTGVEEKLFF. DNA for the CDR3: TGTGCCAGCAGTTTATACAAGATGACAGGGGTCGAAGAAAAACTGTTTTTT.

The chain uses TRBV5-1 and TRBJ2-2; 9 nucleotides agree with TRBD1. Germline lookup yields CDR1 SGHRS and CDR2 YFSETQ. V was clipped by 4 bases and J by 6 bases; unmatched bases: 4. The CDR3 consists of 14 residues. The CDR3 sequence: CASSADRGSGELFF. The CDR3 bases are TGCGCCAGCAGCGCGGACAGGGGATCCGGGGAGCTGTTTTTT.

The CDR3 here is CASRQAADNYGYTF. The CDR3 DNA sequence: TGCGCCAGCAGACAGGCTGCGGATAACTATGGCTACACCTTC. The gene calls are TRBV5-1 and TRBJ1-2; the D gene is possibly TRBD1 (5 bases). CDR3 size: 14 residues. Trimming took 5 bases from V and 1 from J, leaving 12 bases between them. Germline CDR1 SGHRS, CDR2 YFSETQ.

There are a few counts of this clone. The chain couples TRBV29-1 to TRBJ2-1; 8 positions match TRBD2. J gave up 0 bases and V 7 bases, and 8 bases lay outside the gene matches. The CDR3 contains 15 residues. Germline V CDR1 and CDR2: SQVTM, ANQGSEA. CDR3 in DNA: TGCAGCGCCCTACTAGCGGAGAGCTCCTACAATGAGCAGTTCTTC. Its protein is CSALLAESSYNEQFF.

The V call is TRBV7-9, the J call TRBJ2-2; the match to TRBD2 covers 12 bases. CDR1 is SEHNR, CDR2 FQNEAQ, per germline (reference sequence). J was trimmed by 0 bases and V by 5 bases; bases with no gene match: 7. CDR3 length: 18 amino acids. The CDR3 DNA reads as TGTGCCAGCAGCCACCGGACTAGCGGGGAGACGAACACCGGGGAGCTGTTTTTT. Protein sequence: CASSHRTSGETNTGELFF.

The table lists this clone with a count of one. The chain joins TRBV30 to TRBJ1-3, with 8 bases aligning to TRBD1. Germline assignment: CDR1 GTSNPN and CDR2 SVGIG (reference sequence). The CDR3 has 14 residues. After removal of 3 bases from V and 6 bases from J, the junction contained 7 bases not matched to a gene. CDR3 region: CAWRADRGQNTIYF. The CDR3 nucleotides are TGTGCCTGGAGGGCCGACAGGGGACAAAACACCATATATTTT. The variable domain in full, completed from reference TRBV30 and TRBJ1-3, reads SQTIHQWPATLVQPVGSPLSLECTVEGTSNPNLYWYRQAAGRGLQLLFYSVGIGQISSEVPQNLSASRPQDRQFILSSKKLLLSDSGFYLCAWRADRGQNTIYFGEGSWLTVV.

This clone showed up just a few times. Here the CDR3 DNA reads TGCGCCAGCAGCCAGACCGGGACAGGGGGACATGGCTACACCTTC. It encodes CASSQTGTGGHGYTF. V usage is TRBV4-3 and J usage is TRBJ1-2, with TRBD1 matching 11 bases. CDR3 size: 15 residues. Germline lookup yields CDR1 LGHNA and CDR2 YSLEER. The V and J ends lost 3 bases and 6 bases, in that order; junction bases with no gene match: 6.

This clone was counted only a few times. The CDR3 region is CASNRGGGNNEQFF. CDR3 bases: TGTGCCAGCAACCGAGGCGGCGGGAACAATGAGCAGTTCTTC. The chain has TRBV27 and TRBJ2-1; possible D gene TRBD2, 6 bases. The V gene's germline CDR1 is MNHEY and CDR2 SMNVEV (reference sequence). This CDR3 region has 14 residues. Between the trimmed V and J ends, which lost 7 bases and 5 bases, there was a span of 15 bases.

The chain uses TRBV19 and TRBJ1-2, with D perhaps TRBD1 (5 bases). Germline CDR1 is LNHDA and CDR2 is SQIVND (reference sequence). This CDR3 region has 14 residues. Trimming removed 6 bases at V and 5 bases at J, with 16 bases between. The DNA for the CDR3 is TGTGCCAGTAGCTCACGGACATACTATTATGGCTACACCTTC. Its translation: CASSSRTYYYGYTF.

The chain combines TRBV7-3 with TRBJ1-1; D uncertain. Trimming cost V 1 base and J 1 base, with 13 bases left between them. Looked up from germline, CDR1 is SGHTA and CDR2 is FQGTGA. The CDR3 is 16 amino acids. The CDR3 coding sequence is TGTGCCAGCAGCTTAAGTCCAGTGAGGGCGAACACTGAAGCTTTCTTT. Protein product: CASSLSPVRANTEAFF.